The rows below give T cell receptor beta chains drawn from one sample of a study of cytomegalovirus exposure and HLA in healthy donors. Produced via immunoSEQ multiplex PCR; TCRdb's table is partial and in-frame only. The sample shows about 150,000 clones, approximately 80% of them seen only once. Sequencing used PBMCs. The receptors were sampled from a woman aged 40 to 50 in good health and CMV-seronegative. Both conserved end residues are part of each CDR3.

J gene,V gene,CDR3 protein
TRBJ1-1,TRBV15,CATSRGGQLNTEAFF
TRBJ2-7,TRBV5-6,CASSLNVAEVYEQYF
TRBJ1-5,TRBV28,CASRVGQGGVPQHF
TRBJ2-1,TRBV7-9,CASSPVGGLYNEQFF
TRBJ2-7,TRBV15,CATSREVYSSYEQYF
TRBJ2-3,TRBV10-3,CAISDSDRSGGTQYF
TRBJ1-5,TRBV4-2,CASSQDIGRFDQPQHF
TRBJ1-1,TRBV7-6,CASSLERGRNTEAFF
TRBJ2-7,TRBV7-2,CASSFRIAGTYEQYF
TRBJ1-5,TRBV19,CASNPRQDSDQPQHF
TRBJ1-1,TRBV7-9,CASSFSPGAEAFF
TRBJ1-6,TRBV6-5,CASSYPTGVGNSPLHF
TRBJ2-2,TRBV21-1,CASIQTNRTSGSSSGELLF
TRBJ1-1,TRBV2,CASRGRSGTEAFF
TRBJ2-7,TRBV4-1,CASSHPAGGAYEQYF
TRBJ2-2,TRBV7-6,CASSLRTGNTGELFF
TRBJ1-5,TRBV19,CASSMGRGFNQPQHF
TRBJ2-7,TRBV29-1,CSVEDNGEQYF
TRBJ2-1,TRBV9,CASSGSGRGDNEQFF
TRBJ1-2,TRBV5-1,CASSLTGVGYGYTF
TRBJ1-2,TRBV6-5,CASSLTGGPYGYTF
TRBJ2-2,TRBV5-6,CASSHPDIWGTGELFF
TRBJ1-5,TRBV6-1,CASSSTTNQPQHF
TRBJ2-5,TRBV2,CASKYRDWSQETQYF
TRBJ2-7,TRBV10-2,CASLVPLGAGPSYEQYF
TRBJ1-2,TRBV11-2,CASSLVDRWNYGYTF
TRBJ1-2,TRBV28,CASTMTGPYGYTF
TRBJ2-7,TRBV7-9,CASSLGGQGTKQYF
TRBJ1-2,TRBV5-1,CASSLVEGRGFNYGYTF